This T cell receptor beta chain was identified during a study of blood T cell repertoires in COVID-19. Turning to the study itself: Samples came from the United States, Italy and Spain, spanning acute and convalescent COVID-19. From T cells, B-cell-depleted T cells, or PBMCs came the material, which was cDNA or gDNA.

Trimming shortened V by 4 bases and J by 4 bases, and 9 bases separated the two germline ends. The CDR3 loop spans 13 amino acids. The germline V gene has CDR1 SGHKS and CDR2 YYEKEE (reference sequence). How the authors handled the data: Amplifying reference gene primers gave estimates of nucleated cell counts. TCRdb's table, derived via immunoSEQ multiplex PCR, lists solely in-frame clones and lacks some. V, J and clone size are taken as reported in that table, and D and trimming were inferred from the DNA itself. The sample carries around 200,000 clones, roughly 85% recorded once. The sample comprised peripheral blood. This rearrangement joins TRBV5-5 to TRBJ2-1, with a possible D match to TRBD2 (5 bases). The clonotype originates from a woman aged 40 to 50 with active or convalescent COVID-19. CDR3 coding DNA: TGTGCCAGCAGCCTAGACTATTACAATGAGCAGTTCTTC. Its translation is CASSLDYYNEQFF. Using reference TRBV5-5 and TRBJ2-1 for the parts outside the CDR3, the full variable domain is DAGVTQSPTHLIKTRGQQVTLRCSPISGHKSVSWYQQVLGQGPQFIFQYYEKEERGRGNFPDRFSARQFPNYSSELNVNALLLGDSALYLCASSLDYYNEQFFGPGTRLTVL.